This T cell receptor (beta chain) was retrieved from a study of control samples from healthy donors and cancer patients. CDR3 length: 16 amino acids. Germline V gene data show CDR1 as SQVTM and CDR2 as ANQGSEA. Trimming took 2 bases from V and 3 from J; bases not matched to a gene: 9. The method was immunoSEQ multiplex PCR; TCRdb's version includes in-frame clones alone and lacks a portion of them. This sample yields around 97,000 clones, of which roughly 91% are seen a single time; approximately 19% belongs to the top ten. The TCR was taken from a man aged 55 to 70 with lung cancer. Sequencing was performed on PBMCs. This chain uses TRBV29-1 with TRBJ2-1; TRBD1 matches at 8 bases. The CDR3 loop reads CSVETWDRTFYNEQFF. Written as DNA, the CDR3 is TGCAGCGTTGAAACCTGGGACAGGACCTTCTACAATGAGCAGTTCTTC.